This is a list of T cell receptor beta chains from one sample in a study of T-cell memory formation after mild COVID-19. MiXCR, applied by TCRdb to the 5' RACE reads, yields one record per CDR3 protein. This table holds 150,000 to 200,000 distinct CDR3 sequences, roughly 15% found once. Sequencing was done on a sample of PBMCs or a T cell subset sorted from them (not recorded which). The receptor source for this set is an adult woman who had mild COVID-19 (a few samples of this study predate the infection). Cell type and time point are not known. Each CDR3 is given with its conserved first and last residue. A D gene is named only where the DNA matches it firmly. Clone size is not always given. Where it is, it says once, few, many or a class for expanded clones.

DNA	CDR3	V	size	D	J
TGTGCCAGCAGCTTTAGCGGGGGGGTGGAAGATACGCAGTATTTT	CASSFSGGVEDTQYF	TRBV7-3	NA	TRBD2	TRBJ2-3
TGTGCCAGCTCACTGGACAGAAAGAACACTGAAGCTTTCTTT	CASSLDRKNTEAFF	TRBV18	many	NA	TRBJ1-1
TGTGCCAGCAGTTCCACCGGGGGGAATGGTAATGAAAAACTGTTTTTT	CASSSTGGNGNEKLFF	TRBV6-6	few	NA	TRBJ1-4
TGTGCCAGCAGCGTAGTTCCCGGAGGAAGCTCATACAATGAGCAGTTCTTC	CASSVVPGGSSYNEQFF	TRBV9	NA	NA	TRBJ2-1
TGCGCCAGCAGCTTGGCGGGGCCTGAAGCTTTCTTT	CASSLAGPEAFF	TRBV5-1	NA	NA	TRBJ1-1
TGTGCCAGTAGTACTGGGGAATTGGTCAAAAACATTCAGTACTTC	CASSTGELVKNIQYF	TRBV19	NA	NA	TRBJ2-4
TGTGCCACCAGTGATACGCGAGGGCGGGGGCTATACAATGAGCAGTTCTTC	CATSDTRGRGLYNEQFF	TRBV24-1	NA	NA	TRBJ2-1
TGTGCCAGCAGCTTGGGGGGGACGTGGGAGTACTTC	CASSLGGTWEYF	TRBV5-6	few	NA	TRBJ2-7
TGCAGCGTTGGGAGGGGGCTTAACAATGAGCAGTTCTTC	CSVGRGLNNEQFF	TRBV29-1	few	NA	TRBJ2-1
TGCGCCAGCAGCTTGGTTGCAGGGTGGGACACTGAAGCTTTCTTT	CASSLVAGWDTEAFF	TRBV5-1	NA	NA	TRBJ1-1
TGTGCCAGCTCACCAGACGGGACGGGACTGATTCAGTACTTC	CASSPDGTGLIQYF	TRBV18	NA	NA	TRBJ2-4
TGTGCCAGCTCACCACCAGCGGGAGGCGGCATTCAGTACTTC	CASSPPAGGGIQYF	TRBV18	NA	TRBD2	TRBJ2-4
TGCAGCGTCGGGACCACTTACACAGATACGCAGTATTTT	CSVGTTYTDTQYF	TRBV29-1	few	NA	TRBJ2-3
TGTGCCAGCAGCTTCAATCCAGGGGGCACCATTCAGTACTTC	CASSFNPGGTIQYF	TRBV11-2	NA	TRBD1	TRBJ2-4
TGTGCCAGCAGCCTTGGCGGGTGGACTAGCGGGCGTGAACAAGAGACCCAGTACTTC	CASSLGGWTSGREQETQYF	TRBV3-1	NA	TRBD2	TRBJ2-5
TGCGCCAGCAGCACAGGACTAGCGGGGACCACAGATACGCAGTATTTT	CASSTGLAGTTDTQYF	TRBV5-1	few	TRBD2	TRBJ2-3
TGTGCCACCAGTGACCCCGGACTAGCGGAGGGTGCCGGGGAGCTGTTTTTT	CATSDPGLAEGAGELFF	TRBV24-1	few	TRBD2	TRBJ2-2
TGTGCCAGCAGCTTAATGGCTAGCGGATACAATGAGCAGTTCTTC	CASSLMASGYNEQFF	TRBV7-9	many	TRBD2	TRBJ2-1
TGTGCCAGTAGTCCGTACTCGGCTAGCGGCTACGAGCAGTACTTC	CASSPYSASGYEQYF	TRBV19	NA	TRBD2	TRBJ2-7
TGTGCCAGCAGTTTAATGGCCACCGTTGACAATGAGCAGTTCTTC	CASSLMATVDNEQFF	TRBV12-3/TRBV12-4	NA	NA	TRBJ2-1
TGTGCCAGCTCCACCAAAGGGACCCTCTCCTACAATGAGCAGTTCTTC	CASSTKGTLSYNEQFF	TRBV18	many	NA	TRBJ2-1
TGTGCCAGCAGTGACAGGACTAGCGGGAGCGCGAACACCGGGGAGCTGTTTTTT	CASSDRTSGSANTGELFF	TRBV25-1	few	TRBD2	TRBJ2-2
TGTGCCAGCAGTACCCAGCAAAATCAGCCCCAGCATTTT	CASSTQQNQPQHF	TRBV6-5	few	NA	TRBJ1-5
TGCGCCAGCAGCACCGGACTAGCGGAGGACAATGAGCAGTTCTTC	CASSTGLAEDNEQFF	TRBV5-1	many	TRBD2	TRBJ2-1
TGTGCCAGCAGCATAGGGGGGGCTTTTTTCACCTACGAGCAGTACTTC	CASSIGGAFFTYEQYF	TRBV7-8	NA	NA	TRBJ2-7
TGCGCCAGCAGCTTACGGACTGACAGCACAGATACGCAGTATTTT	CASSLRTDSTDTQYF	TRBV5-1	many	NA	TRBJ2-3
TGTGCCAGCAGCTGGGGACAGTTCTACTCTGGGGCCAACGTCCTGACTTTC	CASSWGQFYSGANVLTF	TRBV5-6	few	TRBD1	TRBJ2-6
TGTGCCAGCAGTTGGGGCGGTGGGAAGACCCAGTACTTC	CASSWGGGKTQYF	TRBV25-1	NA	NA	TRBJ2-5
TGTGCCACCAGCAGAGACGGCGGTCGGTTTTCTACTACTAGCACAGATACGCAGTATTTT	CATSRDGGRFSTTSTDTQYF	TRBV15	NA	NA	TRBJ2-3
TGTGCCAGCAGCTTCGGATCTCGGGGTGTGGGCAATCAGCCCCAGCATTTT	CASSFGSRGVGNQPQHF	TRBV11-1	few	NA	TRBJ1-5
TGTGCCAGCAGCGGCGGGAGATTTTCAGATACGCAGTATTTT	CASSGGRFSDTQYF	TRBV7-9	few	TRBD2	TRBJ2-3
TGCAGCGCCGGGGGACAGGGTAGCTTGGACTATGGCTACACCTTC	CSAGGQGSLDYGYTF	TRBV29-1	NA	TRBD1	TRBJ1-2
TGTGCCAGTAGTATCGTCAGGGAGGGCGAGCAGTACTTC	CASSIVREGEQYF	TRBV19	many	TRBD2	TRBJ2-7
TGTGCCAGCAGCTCCAGACTGGGGGGGGAGCTGTTTTTT	CASSSRLGGELFF	TRBV7-3	few	NA	TRBJ2-2
TGTGCCAGCAGCCCTAGCGGAGGGGGGCTTTACGAGCAGTACTTC	CASSPSGGGLYEQYF	TRBV9	NA	NA	TRBJ2-7
TGCGCCAGCAGCTTTGCGCCTCCAGGGGCACGAGGCACCGGGGAGCTGTTTTTT	CASSFAPPGARGTGELFF	TRBV5-1	NA	NA	TRBJ2-2
TGTGCCAGCAGCTCCCCTCGGGGGGACAATGAGCAGTTCTTC	CASSSPRGDNEQFF	TRBV5-5	NA	TRBD2	TRBJ2-1
TGCAGCGTTGCCCGCAGCTATGGCTACACCTTC	CSVARSYGYTF	TRBV29-1	few	NA	TRBJ1-2
TGTGCCAGCTCCCGACAGGCCTACGAGCAGTACTTC	CASSRQAYEQYF	TRBV6-2/TRBV6-3	NA	NA	TRBJ2-7